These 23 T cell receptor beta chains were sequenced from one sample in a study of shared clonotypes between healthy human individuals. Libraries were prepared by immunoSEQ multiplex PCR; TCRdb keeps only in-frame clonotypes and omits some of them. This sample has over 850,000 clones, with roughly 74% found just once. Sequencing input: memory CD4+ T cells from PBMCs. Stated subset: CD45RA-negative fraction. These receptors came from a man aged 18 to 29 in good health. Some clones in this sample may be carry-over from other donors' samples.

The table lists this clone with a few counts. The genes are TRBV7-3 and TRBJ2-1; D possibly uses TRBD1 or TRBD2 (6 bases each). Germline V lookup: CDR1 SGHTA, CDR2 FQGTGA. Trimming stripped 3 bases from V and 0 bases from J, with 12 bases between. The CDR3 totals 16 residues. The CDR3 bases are TGTGCCAGCAGCTTCCGAGGGGGGAGCTCCTACAATGAGCAGTTCTTC. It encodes CASSFRGGSSYNEQFF. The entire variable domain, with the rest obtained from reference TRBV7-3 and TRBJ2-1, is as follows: GAGVSQTPSNKVTEKGKYVELRCDPISGHTALYWYRQSLGQGPEFLIYFQGTGAADDSGLPNDRFFAVRPEGSVSTLKIQRTERGDSAVYLCASSFRGGSSYNEQFFGPGTRLTVL.

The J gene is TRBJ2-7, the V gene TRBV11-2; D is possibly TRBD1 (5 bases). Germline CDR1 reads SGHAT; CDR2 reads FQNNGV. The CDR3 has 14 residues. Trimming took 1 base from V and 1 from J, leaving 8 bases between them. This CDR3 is CASSLVQASYEQYF. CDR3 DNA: TGTGCCAGCAGCTTAGTACAGGCGTCCTACGAGCAGTACTTC. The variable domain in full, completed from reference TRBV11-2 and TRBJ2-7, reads EAGVAQSPRYKIIEKRQSVAFWCNPISGHATLYWYQQILGQGPKLLIQFQNNGVVDDSQLPKDRFSAERLKGVDSTLKIQPAKLEDSAVYLCASSLVQASYEQYFGPGTRLTVT.

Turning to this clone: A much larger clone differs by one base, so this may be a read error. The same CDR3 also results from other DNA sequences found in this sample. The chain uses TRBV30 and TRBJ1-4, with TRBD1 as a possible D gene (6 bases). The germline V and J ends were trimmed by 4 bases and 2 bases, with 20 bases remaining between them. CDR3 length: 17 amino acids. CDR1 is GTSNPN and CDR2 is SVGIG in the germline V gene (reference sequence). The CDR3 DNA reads TGTGCCTGGAAATACAGGGTTTCGAATCCGACTAATGAAAAACTGTTTTTT. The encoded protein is CAWKYRVSNPTNEKLFF.

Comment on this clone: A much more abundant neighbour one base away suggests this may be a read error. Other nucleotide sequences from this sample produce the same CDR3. CDR3 nucleotide sequence: TGTGCCAGCAGCCTAGGGAACACAGATACGCAGTATTTT. It encodes CASSLGNTDTQYF. The rearrangement joins TRBV11-3 to TRBJ2-3; D unclear. V lost 5 bases and J 2 bases, leaving 8 bases between the germline ends. This CDR3 comprises 13 residues. The germline CDR1 and CDR2 sequences are SGHNT and YENEEA.

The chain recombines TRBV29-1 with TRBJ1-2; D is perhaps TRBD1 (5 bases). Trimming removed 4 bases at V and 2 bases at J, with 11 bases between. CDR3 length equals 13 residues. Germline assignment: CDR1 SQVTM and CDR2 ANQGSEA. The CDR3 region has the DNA TGCAGCGTTGGGGGGATATACAACTATGGCTACACCTTC. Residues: CSVGGIYNYGYTF. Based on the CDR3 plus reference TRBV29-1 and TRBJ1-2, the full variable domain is SAVISQKPSRDICQRGTSLTIQCQVDSQVTMMFWYRQQPGQSLTLIATANQGSEATYESGFVIDKFPISRPNLTFSTLTVSNMSPEDSSIYLCSVGGIYNYGYTFGSGTRLTVV.

This chain's CDR3 is CASSFSGLALSWNEQFF. CDR3 in DNA: TGTGCCAGCAGCTTTTCTGGACTAGCCCTCTCCTGGAATGAGCAGTTCTTC. The chain couples TRBV7-2 to TRBJ2-1; 8 bases align to TRBD2. The V segment lost 3 bases and the J segment 7 bases; nucleotides outside the gene matches: 14. This CDR3 is built from 17 residues. The V gene's germline CDR1 is SGHTA and CDR2 FQGNSA.

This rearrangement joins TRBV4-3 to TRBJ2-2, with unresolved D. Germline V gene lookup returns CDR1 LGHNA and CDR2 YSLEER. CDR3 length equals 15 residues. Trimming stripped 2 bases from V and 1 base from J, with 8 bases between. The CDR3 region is CASSQNSVNTGELFF. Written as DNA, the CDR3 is TGCGCCAGCAGCCAAAACTCGGTGAACACCGGGGAGCTGTTTTTT.

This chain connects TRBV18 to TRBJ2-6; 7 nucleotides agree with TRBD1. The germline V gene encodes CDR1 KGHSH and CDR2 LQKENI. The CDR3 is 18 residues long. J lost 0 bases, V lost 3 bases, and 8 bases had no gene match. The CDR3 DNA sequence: TGTGCCAGCTCACCGGGGACAGTCCTCCACTCTGGGGCCAACGTCCTGACTTTC. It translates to CASSPGTVLHSGANVLTF.

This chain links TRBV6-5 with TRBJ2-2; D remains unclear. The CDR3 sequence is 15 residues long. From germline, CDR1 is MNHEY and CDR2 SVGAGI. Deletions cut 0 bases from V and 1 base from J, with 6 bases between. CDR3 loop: CASSYSFQNTGELFF. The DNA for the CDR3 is TGTGCCAGCAGTTACTCATTTCAGAACACCGGGGAGCTGTTTTTT.

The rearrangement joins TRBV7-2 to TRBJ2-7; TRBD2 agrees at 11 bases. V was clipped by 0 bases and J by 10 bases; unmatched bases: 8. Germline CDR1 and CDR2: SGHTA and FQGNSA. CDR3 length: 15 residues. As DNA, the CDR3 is TGTGCCAGCAGCTTAGCGGGTGGACTAGCGGGTTCCCAGTACTTC. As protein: CASSLAGGLAGSQYF.

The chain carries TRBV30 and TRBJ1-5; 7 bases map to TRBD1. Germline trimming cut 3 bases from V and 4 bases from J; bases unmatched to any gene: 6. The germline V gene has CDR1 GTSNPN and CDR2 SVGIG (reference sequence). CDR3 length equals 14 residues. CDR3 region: CAWSDGTANQPQHF. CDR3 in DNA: TGTGCCTGGAGCGACGGGACAGCAAATCAGCCCCAGCATTTT.

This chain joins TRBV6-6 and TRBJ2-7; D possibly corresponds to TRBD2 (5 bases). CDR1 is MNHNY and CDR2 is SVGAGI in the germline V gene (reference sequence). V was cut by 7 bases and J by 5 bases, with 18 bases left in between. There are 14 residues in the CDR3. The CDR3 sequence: CASKGVVVSDEQYF. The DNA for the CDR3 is TGTGCCAGCAAGGGAGTCGTAGTGTCCGACGAGCAGTACTTC.

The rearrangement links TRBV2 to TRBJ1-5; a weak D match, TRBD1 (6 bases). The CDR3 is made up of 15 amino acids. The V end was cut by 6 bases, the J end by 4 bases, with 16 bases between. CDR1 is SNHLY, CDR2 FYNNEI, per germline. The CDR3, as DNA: TGTGCCAGCAGCAAAGACAGGCCCTTTAATCAGCCCCAGCATTTT. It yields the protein CASSKDRPFNQPQHF. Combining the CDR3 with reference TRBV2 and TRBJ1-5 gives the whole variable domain EPEVTQTPSHQVTQMGQEVILRCVPISNHLYFYWYRQILGQKVEFLVSFYNNEISEKSEIFDDQFSVERPDGSNFTLKIRSTKLEDSAMYFCASSKDRPFNQPQHFGDGTRLSIL.

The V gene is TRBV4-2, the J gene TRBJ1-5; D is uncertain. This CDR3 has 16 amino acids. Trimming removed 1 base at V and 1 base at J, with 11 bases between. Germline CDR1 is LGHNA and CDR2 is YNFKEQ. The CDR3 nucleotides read TGTGCCAGCAGCCAAGGGCCGTTCTCCAGCAATCAGCCCCAGCATTTT. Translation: CASSQGPFSSNQPQHF.

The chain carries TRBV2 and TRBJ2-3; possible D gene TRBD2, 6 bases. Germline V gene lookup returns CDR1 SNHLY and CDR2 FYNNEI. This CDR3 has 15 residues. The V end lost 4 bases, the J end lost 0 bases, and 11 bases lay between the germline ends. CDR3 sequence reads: CASSGLDSSTDTQYF. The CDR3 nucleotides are TGTGCCAGCAGTGGACTAGACTCTAGCACAGATACGCAGTATTTT.

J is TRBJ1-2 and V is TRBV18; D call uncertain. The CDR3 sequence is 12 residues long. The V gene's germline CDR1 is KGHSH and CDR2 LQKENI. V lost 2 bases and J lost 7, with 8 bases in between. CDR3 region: CASSPGTAGYTF. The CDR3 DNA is TGTGCCAGCTCACCAGGCACGGCTGGCTACACCTTC.

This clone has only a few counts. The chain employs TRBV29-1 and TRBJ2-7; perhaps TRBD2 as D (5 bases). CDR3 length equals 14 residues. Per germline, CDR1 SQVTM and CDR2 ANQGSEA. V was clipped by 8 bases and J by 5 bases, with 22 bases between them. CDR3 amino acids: CSSSYGSFGDEQYF. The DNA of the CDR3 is TGCAGCTCATCCTACGGGTCCTTCGGGGACGAGCAGTACTTC.

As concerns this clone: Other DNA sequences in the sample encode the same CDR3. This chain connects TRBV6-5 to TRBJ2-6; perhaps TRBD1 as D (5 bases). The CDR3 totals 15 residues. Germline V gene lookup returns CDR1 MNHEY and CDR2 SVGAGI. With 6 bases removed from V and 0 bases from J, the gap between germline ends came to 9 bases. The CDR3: CASSYGASGANVLTF. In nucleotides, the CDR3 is TGTGCCAGCAGCTATGGGGCCTCTGGGGCCAACGTCCTGACTTTC.

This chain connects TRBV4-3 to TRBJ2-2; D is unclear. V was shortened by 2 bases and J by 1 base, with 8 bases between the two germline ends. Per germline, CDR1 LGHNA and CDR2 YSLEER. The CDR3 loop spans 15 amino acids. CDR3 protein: CASSQHTENTGELFF. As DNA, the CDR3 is TGCGCCAGCAGCCAACACACAGAGAACACCGGGGAGCTGTTTTTT.

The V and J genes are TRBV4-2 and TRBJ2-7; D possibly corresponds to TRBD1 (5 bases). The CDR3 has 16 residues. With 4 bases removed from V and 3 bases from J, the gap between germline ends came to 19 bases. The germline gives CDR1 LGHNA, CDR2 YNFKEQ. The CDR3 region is CASSLNAGPSNYEQYF. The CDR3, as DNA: TGTGCCAGCAGCCTGAACGCAGGGCCCTCAAACTACGAGCAGTACTTC.

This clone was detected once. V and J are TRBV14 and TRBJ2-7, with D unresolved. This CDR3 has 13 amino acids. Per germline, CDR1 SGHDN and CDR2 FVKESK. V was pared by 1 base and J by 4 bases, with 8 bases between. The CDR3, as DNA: TGTGCCAGCAGCCAAGTCGGTCGATACGAGCAGTACTTC. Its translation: CASSQVGRYEQYF.

The CDR3 sequence: CASSQGGGQETQYF. DNA of the CDR3: TGTGCCAGCAGCCAAGGGGGGGGACAAGAGACCCAGTACTTC. The rearrangement joins TRBV11-3 to TRBJ2-5; TRBD2 is a possible D gene (7 bases). The CDR3 runs 14 residues. The germline V and J ends were trimmed by 5 bases and 2 bases, with 12 bases remaining between them. Per germline, CDR1 SGHNT and CDR2 YENEEA.

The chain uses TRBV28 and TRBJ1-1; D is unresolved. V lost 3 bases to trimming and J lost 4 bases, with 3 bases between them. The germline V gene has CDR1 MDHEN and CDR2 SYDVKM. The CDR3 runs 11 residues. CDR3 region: CASSFLTEAFF. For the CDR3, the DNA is TGTGCCAGCAGTTTTCTCACTGAAGCTTTCTTT. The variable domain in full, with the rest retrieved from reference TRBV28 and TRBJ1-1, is DVKVTQSSRYLVKRTGEKVFLECVQDMDHENMFWYRQDPGLGLRLIYFSYDVKMKEKGDIPEGYSVSREKKERFSLILESASTNQTSMYLCASSFLTEAFFGQGTRLTVV.